The next 9 T cell receptor beta chains were all read from a single sample in a study of blood T cells in healthy people across ages. Combining a sample-barcoded 5' primer with a J-beta primer mix, a second PCR ran for roughly 7 to 12 cycles. TCRdb called the 5' RACE reads again in MiXCR, with one record for every CDR3 protein. The data contain about 1.5 million distinct CDR3 sequences, around 39% of them singletons. Sequencing was performed on blood. The source is a woman aged 18-29 years in good health.

The chain combines TRBV5-1 with TRBJ1-4; D gene unclear. Germline V gene data show CDR1 as SGHRS and CDR2 as YFSETQ. The CDR3 consists of 15 residues. V was cut by 3 bases and J by 2 bases, with 11 bases left in between. The CDR3 sequence is CASSSADLTNEKLFF. In nucleotides, the CDR3 is TGCGCCAGCAGCTCGGCGGACTTGACTAATGAAAAACTGTTTTTT.

The rearrangement links TRBV9 to TRBJ1-1; possibly TRBD1 for D (5 bases). CDR3 length equals 16 residues. Germline CDR1 SGDLS, CDR2 YYNGEE. The V gene lost 5 bases and the J gene lost 0 bases, with 17 bases spanning the gap. In nucleotides, the CDR3 is TGTGCCAGCAGGCAGGGAACCGGCAATGTGAACACTGAAGCTTTCTTT. Protein product: CASRQGTGNVNTEAFF.

The J gene is TRBJ1-5, the V gene TRBV30, with D unresolved. V dropped 2 bases and J dropped 0 bases, with 8 bases sitting between them. Germline CDR1 and CDR2: GTSNPN and SVGIG (reference sequence). There are 14 residues in the CDR3. The CDR3 nucleotides read TGTGCCTGGAGTAACGGATATAGCAATCAGCCCCAGCATTTT. Translating it yields CAWSNGYSNQPQHF.

This clonotype was observed a handful of times. The rearrangement links TRBV10-3 to TRBJ1-2; 7 bases are a match to TRBD1. The trim removed 6 bases at V and 5 bases at J, leaving 12 bases unmatched. This CDR3 comprises 15 residues. Germline V gives CDR1 ENHRY, CDR2 SYGVKD. The CDR3 spells CAISPGQFEAYGYTF. For the CDR3, the DNA is TGTGCCATCAGCCCGGGACAGTTCGAGGCTTATGGCTACACCTTC.

This clonotype was seen a few times. The chain carries TRBV4-1 and TRBJ2-1, with D possibly TRBD2 on 6 matching bases. CDR3 length: 16 residues. The ends were cut back, 1 base at V and 9 bases at J, with 19 bases in the middle. Per the germline V gene, CDR1 is MGHRA and CDR2 is YSYEKL. The CDR3 bases are TGCGCCAGCAGCCAAGCTCGCGGTAGCGGAATAGGTGAGCAGTTCTTC. It encodes CASSQARGSGIGEQFF.

The chain joins TRBV7-9 to TRBJ2-1; 9 bases line up with TRBD2. The CDR3 consists of 16 residues. The trim removed 4 bases at V and 2 bases at J, leaving 6 bases unmatched. CDR1 and CDR2 (germline): SEHNR, FQNEAQ (reference sequence). The CDR3 nucleotides read TGTGCCAGCAGCTCAAGCGGGAGGCCCCCCTACAATGAGCAGTTCTTC. It is translated as CASSSSGRPPYNEQFF.

A remark on this clonotype: The junction and the germline gene differ at one end; a read error may be behind it. The rearrangement joins TRBV7-2 to TRBJ2-1, with 7 bases matching TRBD2. The CDR3 length is 15 residues. Germline V gene data show CDR1 as SGHTA and CDR2 as FQGNSA. This CDR3 is CARSRASGAYNEQFF. The CDR3 coding sequence is TGTGCCCGCAGCCGCGCGAGCGGGGCTTACAATGAGCAGTTCTTC.

This clonotype was detected only a few times. The chain employs TRBV2 and TRBJ2-5; TRBD1 agrees at 10 bases. CDR3 length: 15 residues. Per germline, CDR1 SNHLY and CDR2 FYNNEI. The junction had 11 bases not matched to a gene; V was cut back by 2 bases and J by 11 bases. The CDR3 sequence: CASSELGTGASKQYF. DNA for the CDR3: TGTGCCAGCAGTGAACTCGGGACAGGGGCTTCAAAGCAGTACTTC.

This clonotype occurred a few times. V usage is TRBV9 and J usage is TRBJ1-2, with a tentative D call TRBD1 (6 bases). The CDR3 has 13 residues. The germline V gene encodes CDR1 SGDLS and CDR2 YYNGEE. Between the trimmed V and J ends, which lost 3 bases and 9 bases, there was a span of 15 bases. The CDR3 DNA reads as TGTGCCAGCAGCGCGGGGGTAACAGGGAGCTACACCTTC. Encoded protein: CASSAGVTGSYTF.